The entry below gives a single T cell receptor (beta chain) sequence along with its context. Some clones are missing from TCRdb's copy, which holds only in-frame ones; the method was immunoSEQ multiplex PCR. The sample contains around 250,000 clones, approximately 80% of which appear only once. The sample originates from a study of blood T cell repertoires in COVID-19. About the research overall: There were acute and convalescent COVID-19 samples, and they came from the United States, Italy and Spain. PBMCs, B-cell-depleted T cells, or T cells provided the cDNA or gDNA that made up the material.

Germline CDR1 SGHRS, CDR2 YFSETQ. J gave up 3 bases and V 3 bases, and 11 bases lay outside the gene matches. The CDR3 length is 18 residues. Clinical histories supplied by participants themselves formed the basis of cohort assignment. Cohort 3 recovered donors had two negative PCRs, clearance, or symptom resolution. The J gene is TRBJ2-4, the V gene TRBV5-1; 11 bases map to TRBD2. This receptor was obtained from a man aged 40-49 years who had recovered from COVID-19. The sequencing input was PBMCs or T cells enriched from blood (not recorded which). The CDR3 DNA sequence: TGCGCCAGCAGCTCTATAGCGGGGGGGCCGTCGGACAAAAACATTCAGTACTTC. It encodes CASSSIAGGPSDKNIQYF.